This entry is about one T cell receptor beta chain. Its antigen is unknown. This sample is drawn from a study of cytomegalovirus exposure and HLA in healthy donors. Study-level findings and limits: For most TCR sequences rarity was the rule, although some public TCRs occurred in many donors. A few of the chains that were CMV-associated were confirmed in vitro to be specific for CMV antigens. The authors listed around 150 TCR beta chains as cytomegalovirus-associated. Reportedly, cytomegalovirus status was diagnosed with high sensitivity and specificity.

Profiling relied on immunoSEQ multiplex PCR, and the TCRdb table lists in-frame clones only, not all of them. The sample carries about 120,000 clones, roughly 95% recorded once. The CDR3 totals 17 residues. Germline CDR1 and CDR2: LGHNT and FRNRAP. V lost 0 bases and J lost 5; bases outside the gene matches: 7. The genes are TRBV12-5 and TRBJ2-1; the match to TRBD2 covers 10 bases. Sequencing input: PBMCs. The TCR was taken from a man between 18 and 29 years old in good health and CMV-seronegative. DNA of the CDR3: TGTGCTAGTGGTTTGGTACTAGGACTAGCGGACCACAATGAGCAGTTCTTC. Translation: CASGLVLGLADHNEQFF.